The 9 T cell receptor beta chains below were found in one sample sequenced in a study of cytomegalovirus exposure and HLA in healthy donors. PCR primers comprised 60 Vbeta and 13 Jbeta primers. Using immunoSEQ multiplex PCR, the repertoire was profiled, and TCRdb retains in-frame clones only, with some absent. The table has more than 95,000 clones, about 10% seen once. Sequencing was carried out using PBMCs. Source of these receptors: a woman aged 18-29 years in good health and CMV-seropositive.

This clone was seen a handful of times. The DNA of the CDR3 is TGCGCCAGCAGCCAAGATAGAGGGGGCTGGGGCTACACCTTC. It yields the protein CASSQDRGGWGYTF. The chain couples TRBV4-1 to TRBJ1-2, with 7 bases aligning to TRBD1. The CDR3 covers 14 residues. V shed 0 bases and J 8 bases; nucleotides not matched to a gene: 6. The germline V gene has CDR1 MGHRA and CDR2 YSYEKL.

This clone was counted a few times. The chain is built from TRBV27 and TRBJ1-2, with 7 bases that match TRBD1. There are 15 residues in the CDR3. The J segment lost 5 bases and the V segment lost 4 bases, leaving 10 bases of the junction unmatched. Germline values: CDR1 MNHEY, CDR2 SMNVEV (reference sequence). The CDR3 region has the DNA TGTGCCAGCAGTTCCGGGACAGCAGTATCTTATGGCTACACCTTC. It yields the protein CASSSGTAVSYGYTF.

This clone occurred a few times. The genes are TRBV28 and TRBJ2-5; weak D call: TRBD2 (6 bases). The CDR3 runs to 17 residues. The ends were cut back, 4 bases at V and 5 bases at J, with 23 bases in the middle. The germline V gene has CDR1 MDHEN and CDR2 SYDVKM. The CDR3 sequence is CASSSPRLGRVGETQYF. The CDR3 DNA reads as TGTGCCAGCAGTTCTCCTCGACTAGGAAGGGTGGGCGAGACCCAGTACTTC.

This clone showed up just a few times. The chain combines TRBV27 with TRBJ1-4, with 7 bases that match TRBD1. Per germline, CDR1 MNHEY and CDR2 SMNVEV (reference sequence). V was pared by 6 bases and J by 4 bases, with 8 bases of the junction left unmatched. This CDR3 spans 15 amino acids. The CDR3 protein is CASRAQGVNNEKLFF. Here the CDR3 DNA reads TGTGCCAGCAGAGCTCAGGGGGTTAATAATGAAAAACTGTTTTTT.

This clone was detected only a few times. The chain is built from TRBV19 and TRBJ2-2; the D is unclear. Trimming shortened V by 5 bases and J by 4 bases, and 5 bases separated the two germline ends. CDR1 is LNHDA and CDR2 is SQIVND in the germline V gene (reference sequence). This CDR3 is built from 12 residues. The CDR3 coding sequence is TGTGCCAGTAGTGTCGTCACCGGGGAGCTGTTTTTT. Amino acids: CASSVVTGELFF.

J is TRBJ2-7 and V is TRBV27; 13 bases are a match to TRBD2. Losses at the gene ends were 5 bases for V and 6 bases for J; bases not matched to a gene: 4. The germline V gene encodes CDR1 MNHEY and CDR2 SMNVEV (reference sequence). The CDR3 covers 14 residues. CDR3 region: CASSPGLAGVEQYF. CDR3 bases: TGTGCCAGCAGTCCTGGACTAGCGGGAGTCGAGCAGTACTTC.

This clone was found a few times. The genes are TRBV7-9 and TRBJ1-2, with TRBD1 matching 7 bases. Unmatched junction bases numbered 6, after V lost 3 bases and J lost 8 bases. CDR1 and CDR2 from the germline V gene are SEHNR and FQNEAQ (reference sequence). CDR3 length: 13 residues. The CDR3 protein is CASSFTGVEGYTF. DNA of the CDR3: TGTGCCAGCAGCTTCACAGGGGTTGAAGGCTACACCTTC.

There are a few counts of this clone. This chain links TRBV7-9 with TRBJ2-1; 10 positions agree with TRBD1. Germline V CDR1 and CDR2: SEHNR, FQNEAQ (reference sequence). The CDR3 consists of 16 residues. With V trimmed by 6 bases and J by 3 bases, 8 bases remained unmatched. This CDR3 reads CASSPSDRGLYNEQFF. In DNA form, the CDR3 reads TGTGCCAGCAGTCCTAGCGACAGGGGGCTCTACAATGAGCAGTTCTTC.

With regard to this clone: A junction end diverges from the germline sequence, so it may reflect a read error. The chain couples TRBV6-5 to TRBJ1-2, with 11 bases matching TRBD1. CDR3 size: 14 residues. Germline V lookup: CDR1 MNHEY, CDR2 SVGAGI. CDR3 loop: CASSLGQGGYGYPF. The CDR3 bases are TGTGCCAGCAGTCTGGGACAGGGGGGGTATGGCTACCCCTTC.